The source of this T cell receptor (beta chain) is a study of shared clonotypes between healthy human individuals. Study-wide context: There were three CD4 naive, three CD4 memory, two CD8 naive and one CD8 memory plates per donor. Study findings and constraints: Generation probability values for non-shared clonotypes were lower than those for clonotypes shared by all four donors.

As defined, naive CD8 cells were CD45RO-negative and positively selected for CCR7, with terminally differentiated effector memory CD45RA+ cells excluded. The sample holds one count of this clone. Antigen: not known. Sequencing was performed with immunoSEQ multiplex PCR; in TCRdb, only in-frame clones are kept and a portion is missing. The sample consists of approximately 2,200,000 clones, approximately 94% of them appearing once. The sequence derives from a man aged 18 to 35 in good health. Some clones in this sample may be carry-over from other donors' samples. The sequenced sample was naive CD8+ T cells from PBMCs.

CDR3 nucleotides: TGCGCCAGCAGCCAAGAGTGGGTCTCTGGAAACACCATATATTTT. Protein: CASSQEWVSGNTIYF. The chain employs TRBV4-3 and TRBJ1-3; D remains unclear. CDR1 and CDR2 from the germline V gene are LGHNA and YSLEER. CDR3 length equals 15 residues. Deletions cut 0 bases from V and 0 bases from J, with 6 bases between.